The clone carrying this T cell receptor (beta chain) was seen many times. Antigen specificity is unknown. Moderate-to-severe activity, with CAS ≥3, NOSPECS ≥4 and duration under 3 months, characterized the donors with ophthalmopathy. PBMCs originated in less than 11 ml of fresh peripheral blood. TCR beta CDR3 regions were amplified from RNA transcripts. RT-PCR with HTBI primers came first, then second-round multiplex PCR. One entry per CDR3 protein, called by TCRdb with MiXCR from the multiplex PCR reads. The sample lists hundreds of thousands of distinct CDR3 sequences, roughly an eighth occurring once. The entry originates in a study of Graves' ophthalmopathy and Graves' hyperthyroidism. General observations from the study: Ophthalmopathy progression was predicted with approximately 64% sensitivity and 72.22% specificity. In blood appeared most of the expanded thyroid clonotypes whose frequency exceeded 0.001.

Trimming removed 2 bases from V and 7 bases from J, with 11 bases in between. Germline V CDR1 and CDR2: MNHEY, SVGAGI. This CDR3 region has 13 residues. The clonotype was recovered from a woman in her twenties or thirties with Graves' ophthalmopathy. Sequencing was done on a sample of blood. J is TRBJ1-2 and V is TRBV6-5; D call uncertain. CDR3 bases: TGTGCCAGCAGTTACCATCCAGGCTCTGGCTACACCTTC. Translating gives CASSYHPGSGYTF.